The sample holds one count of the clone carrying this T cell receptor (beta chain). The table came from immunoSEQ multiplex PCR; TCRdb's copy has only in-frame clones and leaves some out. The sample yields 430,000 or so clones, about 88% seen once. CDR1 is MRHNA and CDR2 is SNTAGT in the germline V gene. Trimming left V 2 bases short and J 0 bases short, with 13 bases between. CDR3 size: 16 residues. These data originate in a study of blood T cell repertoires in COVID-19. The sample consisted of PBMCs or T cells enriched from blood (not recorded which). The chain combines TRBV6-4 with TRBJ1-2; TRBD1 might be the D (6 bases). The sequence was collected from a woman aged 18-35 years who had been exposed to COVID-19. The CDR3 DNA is TGTGCCAGCAGTGACCGTCCAGGGGTCGCTAACTATGGCTACACCTTC. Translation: CASSDRPGVANYGYTF.